The 7 T cell receptor beta chains below come from one sample, sequenced in a study of CD8+CD57+ T cells in acquired aplastic anemia. Patients who underwent sequencing had shown CD8+CD57+ cell expansion by flow cytometry. The template for TCR beta VDJ and CDR3 sequence profiling was genomic DNA. TCRdb passed the reads through MiXCR, listing each CDR3 protein once. The profile shows about 98,000 distinct CDR3 sequences, roughly two thirds of them singletons. The specimen sequenced was sorted CD4+, CD8+, or CD8+CD57+ T cells (not recorded which) from PBMCs. All receptors come from a human donor with aplastic anemia.

CDR3 in DNA: TGTGCCACCAGTGATGTGGAGGACAGCACAGATACGCAGTATTTT. It translates to CATSDVEDSTDTQYF. The chain has TRBV24-1 and TRBJ2-3; perhaps TRBD2 as D (5 bases). The CDR3 has 15 residues. Trimming removed 3 bases from V and 0 bases from J, with 9 bases in between. Germline-derived CDR1 and CDR2 are KGHDR and SFDVKD.

The V and J genes are TRBV2 and TRBJ2-7; either TRBD1 or TRBD2 may supply D (6 bases each). The ends were cut back, 7 bases at V and 7 bases at J, with 11 bases in the middle. Germline CDR1 reads SNHLY; CDR2 reads FYNNEI. The CDR3 extends over 11 amino acids. The CDR3 sequence is CASIGGLEQYF. For the CDR3, the DNA is TGTGCCAGCATAGGGGGGCTGGAGCAGTACTTC.

This clonotype came up a few times. This sequence joins TRBV13 and TRBJ2-5; 7 bases agree with TRBD2. The germline gives CDR1 PRHDT, CDR2 FYEKMQ (reference sequence). CDR3 size: 16 residues. J lost 5 bases, V lost 2 bases, and 11 bases had no gene match. DNA for the CDR3: TGTGCCAGCAGCTTAAGAGGGACTACCCTCGGGGAGACCCAGTACTTC. It yields the protein CASSLRGTTLGETQYF.

This clonotype was counted a few times. The chain carries TRBV7-8 and TRBJ1-5; D is undetermined. Germline CDR1 reads SGHVS; CDR2 reads FQNEAQ. The CDR3 spans 13 residues. The germline V and J ends were trimmed by 5 bases and 5 bases, with 10 bases remaining between them. The CDR3 DNA is TGTGCCAGCAGCCACGACGGATATCAGCCCCAGCATTTT. It codes for CASSHDGYQPQHF.

The chain uses TRBV5-8 and TRBJ2-7; 9 bases map to TRBD1. Germline-derived CDR1 and CDR2 are SGHTS and YDEGEE. V was pared by 4 bases and J by 4 bases, with 6 bases of the junction left unmatched. The CDR3 contains 14 residues. CDR3 in DNA: TGTGCCAGCAGCCCCCGGACAGGGGTATACGAGCAGTACTTC. Translating gives CASSPRTGVYEQYF.

This clonotype was seen only a few times. The junction does not match germline at one end; this may be a read error. The gene calls are TRBV19 and TRBJ1-3, with 9 positions matching TRBD1. Germline CDR1 reads LNHDA; CDR2 reads SQIVND (reference sequence). The CDR3 loop spans 20 amino acids. The CDR3 loop reads CASTLTWTGAAGRTGNIIYF. The CDR3 DNA reads TGTGCCAGTACTCTGACGTGGACAGGGGCCGCCGGACGGACCGGGAACATCATATATTTT.

The chain joins TRBV28 to TRBJ1-1; 7 bases line up with TRBD1. Germline assignment: CDR1 MDHEN and CDR2 SYDVKM. CDR3 size: 16 residues. V shed 4 bases, J shed 1 base, and the junction held 9 bases outside the gene matches. The CDR3 loop is CASSSNLGTENTEAFF. CDR3 in DNA: TGTGCCAGCAGTTCCAACCTTGGGACAGAGAACACTGAAGCTTTCTTT.